This T cell receptor beta chain was sequenced in a study of beta chain features in type 1 diabetes. Study results and limitations: There was a moderate but significant shortening of TCRB CDR3s in all four CD4+ subsets of Type 1 diabetes patients.

The CDR3 consists of 15 residues. Germline lookup yields CDR1 SNHLY and CDR2 FYNNEI. V lost 7 bases, J lost 2 bases, and 17 bases lay in between. Worth noting for this clone: What it binds is unknown.

Reverse transcribing all isolated RNA meant expressed TCRB transcripts were sequenced. This table comes from immunoSEQ multiplex PCR, and its TCRdb copy is limited to in-frame clones, with some not included. The sample yields about 390,000 clones, 8% to 10% seen once. The receptor was isolated from a man aged 25-45 years with type 1 diabetes. Sequenced material: central memory CD4+ T cells from blood. The chain recombines TRBV2 with TRBJ1-2, with D unresolved. The CDR3 nucleotides are TGTGCCAGCATCTTGTCGGCGGCCGCAAACTATGGCTACACCTTC. Translated, it gives CASILSAAANYGYTF. Drawing the rest from reference TRBV2 and TRBJ1-2, the complete variable domain is EPEVTQTPSHQVTQMGQEVILRCVPISNHLYFYWYRQILGQKVEFLVSFYNNEISEKSEIFDDQFSVERPDGSNFTLKIRSTKLEDSAMYFCASILSAAANYGYTFGSGTRLTVV.